This T cell receptor beta chain stems from a study of radiation and T cells in renal cell carcinoma. Clones were sequenced by immunoSEQ multiplex PCR, and TCRdb holds only the in-frame ones, with some missing. The sample shows 70,000 or so clones, 82% of them seen only once. Stated time point: blood 2 weeks post-SBRT. Treatment given: 15 Gy SBRT to primary tumor, nephrectomy 4 weeks later. Serial blood draws occurred at baseline and 2 and 4 weeks post-SBRT. Clear cell pathology was present in this patient's renal cell carcinoma. The TCR comes from a man in his sixties with renal cell carcinoma. Sequenced here: blood, sampled from a patient whose treatment included radiotherapy and nephrectomy.

The CDR3 loop is CASSLRREGNSKGYNEQFF. The DNA for the CDR3 is TGTGCCAGCAGCTTGCGGCGGGAGGGGAATAGTAAGGGCTACAATGAGCAGTTCTTC. The V gene is TRBV5-6, the J gene TRBJ2-1, with 9 bases aligning to TRBD2. V shed 1 base, J shed 3 bases, and the junction held 14 bases outside the gene matches. Germline-derived CDR1 and CDR2 are SGHDT and YYEEEE. CDR3 size: 19 residues.